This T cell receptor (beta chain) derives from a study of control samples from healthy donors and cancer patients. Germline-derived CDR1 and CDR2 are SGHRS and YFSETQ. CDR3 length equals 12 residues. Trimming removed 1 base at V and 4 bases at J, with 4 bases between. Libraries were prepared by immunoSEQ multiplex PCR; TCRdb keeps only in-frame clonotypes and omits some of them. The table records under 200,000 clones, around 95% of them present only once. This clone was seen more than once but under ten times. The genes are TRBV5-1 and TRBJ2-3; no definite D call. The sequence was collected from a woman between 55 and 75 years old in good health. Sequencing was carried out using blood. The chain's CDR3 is CASSLSADTQYF. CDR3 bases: TGCGCCAGCAGCTTGTCTGCAGATACGCAGTATTTT.